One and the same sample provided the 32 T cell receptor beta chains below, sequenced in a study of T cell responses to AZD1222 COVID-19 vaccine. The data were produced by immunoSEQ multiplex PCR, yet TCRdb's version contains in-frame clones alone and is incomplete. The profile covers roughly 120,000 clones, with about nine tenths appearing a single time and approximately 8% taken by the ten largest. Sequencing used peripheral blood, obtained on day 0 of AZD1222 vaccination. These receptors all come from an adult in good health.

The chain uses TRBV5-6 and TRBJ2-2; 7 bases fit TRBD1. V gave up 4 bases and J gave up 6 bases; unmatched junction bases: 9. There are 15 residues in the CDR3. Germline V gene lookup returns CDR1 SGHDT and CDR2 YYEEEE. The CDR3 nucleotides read TGTGCCAGCAGCCGCGACCGGACAGGTGCCGGGGAGCTGTTTTTT. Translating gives CASSRDRTGAGELFF.

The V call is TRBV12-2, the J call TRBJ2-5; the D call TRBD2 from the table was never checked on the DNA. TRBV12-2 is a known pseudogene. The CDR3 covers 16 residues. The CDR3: CASRLEGEGWGETQYF. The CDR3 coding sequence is TGTGCAAGTCGCCTCGAGGGCGAGGGTTGGGGAGAGACCCAGTACTTC.

The CDR3 region has the DNA TGTGCCAGCAGCCAAGACCCAGGGATGAACACTGAAGCTTTCTTT. Translation: CASSQDPGMNTEAFF. The V and J genes are TRBV3-1 (or the pseudogene TRBV3-2) and TRBJ1-1; the D gene is possibly TRBD1 (5 bases). CDR1 LGHDT and CDR2 YNNKEL come from the germline V gene (reference sequence). The CDR3 has 15 amino acids. The V and J ends lost 0 bases and 0 bases respectively, with 8 bases between them.

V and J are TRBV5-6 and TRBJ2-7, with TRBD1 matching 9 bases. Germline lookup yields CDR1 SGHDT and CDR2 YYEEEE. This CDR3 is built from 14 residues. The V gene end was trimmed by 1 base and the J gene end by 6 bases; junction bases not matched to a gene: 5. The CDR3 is CASSLWDREVEQYF. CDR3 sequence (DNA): TGTGCCAGCAGCTTGTGGGACAGGGAAGTCGAGCAGTACTTC.

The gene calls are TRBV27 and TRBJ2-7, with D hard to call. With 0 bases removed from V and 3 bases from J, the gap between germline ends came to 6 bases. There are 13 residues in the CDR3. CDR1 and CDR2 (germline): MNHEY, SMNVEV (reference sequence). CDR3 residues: CASSLSSHYEQYF. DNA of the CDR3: TGTGCCAGCAGTTTATCATCCCACTACGAGCAGTACTTC.

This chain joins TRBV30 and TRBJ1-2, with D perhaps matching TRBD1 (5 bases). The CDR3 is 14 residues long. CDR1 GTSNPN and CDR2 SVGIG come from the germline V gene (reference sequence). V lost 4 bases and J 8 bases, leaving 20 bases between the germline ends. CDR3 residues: CAWTRGSTGGGYTF. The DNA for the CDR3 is TGTGCCTGGACCCGAGGTTCTACCGGGGGAGGCTACACCTTC.

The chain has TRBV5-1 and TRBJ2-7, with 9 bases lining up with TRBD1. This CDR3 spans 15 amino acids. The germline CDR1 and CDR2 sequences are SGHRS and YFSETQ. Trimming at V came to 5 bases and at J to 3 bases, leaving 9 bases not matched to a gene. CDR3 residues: CASRVDPGQGYEQYF. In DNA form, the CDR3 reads TGCGCCAGCAGGGTTGATCCGGGACAGGGCTACGAGCAGTACTTC. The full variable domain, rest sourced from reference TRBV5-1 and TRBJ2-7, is KAGVTQTPRYLIKTRGQQVTLSCSPISGHRSVSWYQQTPGQGLQFLFEYFSETQRNKGNFPGRFSGRQFSNSRSEMNVSTLELGDSALYLCASRVDPGQGYEQYFGPGTRLTVT.

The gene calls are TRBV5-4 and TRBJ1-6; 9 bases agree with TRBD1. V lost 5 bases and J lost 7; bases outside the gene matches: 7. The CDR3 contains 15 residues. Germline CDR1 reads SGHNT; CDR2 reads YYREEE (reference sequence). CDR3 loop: CASRPTGGSNSPLHF. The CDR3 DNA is TGTGCCAGCAGACCTACAGGGGGCTCAAATTCACCCCTCCACTTT.

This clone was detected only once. As DNA, the CDR3 is TGCGCCAGCAGCTTGGTAGCAGGGAGCAATGAGCAGTTCTTC. This codes for CASSLVAGSNEQFF. This chain links TRBV5-1 with TRBJ2-1; either TRBD1 or TRBD2 may supply D (5 bases each). Trimming cost V 0 bases and J 6 bases, with 10 bases left between them. CDR3 length equals 14 residues. Germline V gene lookup returns CDR1 SGHRS and CDR2 YFSETQ.

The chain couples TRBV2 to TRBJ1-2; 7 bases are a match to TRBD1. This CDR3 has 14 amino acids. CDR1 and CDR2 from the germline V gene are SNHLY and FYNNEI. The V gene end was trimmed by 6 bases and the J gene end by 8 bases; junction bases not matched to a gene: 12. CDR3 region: CASRSGQRGAGYTF. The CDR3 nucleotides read TGTGCCAGCAGGTCGGGACAGCGGGGTGCGGGCTACACCTTC. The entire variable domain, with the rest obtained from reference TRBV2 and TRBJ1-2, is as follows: EPEVTQTPSHQVTQMGQEVILRCVPISNHLYFYWYRQILGQKVEFLVSFYNNEISEKSEIFDDQFSVERPDGSNFTLKIRSTKLEDSAMYFCASRSGQRGAGYTFGSGTRLTVV.

CDR3 in DNA: TGCGCCAGCAGCCAAGACCCCAGGGGCAATGAGCAGTTCTTC. This codes for CASSQDPRGNEQFF. V usage is TRBV4-1 and J usage is TRBJ2-1; D is perhaps TRBD1 (6 bases). V was cut by 0 bases and J by 6 bases, with 9 bases left in between. Germline V gene lookup returns CDR1 MGHRA and CDR2 YSYEKL. The CDR3 has 14 residues.

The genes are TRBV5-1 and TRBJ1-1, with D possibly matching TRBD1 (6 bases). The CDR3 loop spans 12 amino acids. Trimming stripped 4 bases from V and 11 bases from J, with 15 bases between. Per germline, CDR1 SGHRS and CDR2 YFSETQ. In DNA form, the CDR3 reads TGCGCCAGCAGCAACCTCAGGGGAGGGGCTTTCTTT. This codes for CASSNLRGGAFF.

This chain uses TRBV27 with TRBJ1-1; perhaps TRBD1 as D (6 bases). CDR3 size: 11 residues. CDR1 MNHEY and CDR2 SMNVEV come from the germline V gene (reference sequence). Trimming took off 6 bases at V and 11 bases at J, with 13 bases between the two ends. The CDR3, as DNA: TGTGCCAGCAGGCTCCAGGGGCAGGCTTTCTTT. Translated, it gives CASRLQGQAFF.

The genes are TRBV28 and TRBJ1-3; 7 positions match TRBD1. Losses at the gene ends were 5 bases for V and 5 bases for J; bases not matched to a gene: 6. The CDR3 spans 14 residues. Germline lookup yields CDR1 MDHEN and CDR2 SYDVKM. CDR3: CASSRTGDRNTIYF. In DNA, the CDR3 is TGTGCCAGCAGTCGAACAGGGGACAGAAACACCATATATTTT.

In nucleotides, the CDR3 is TGTGCCAGTAGTATACTGGGACAGCCCTACAATGAGCAGTTCTTC. Translation gives CASSILGQPYNEQFF. The genes are TRBV19 and TRBJ2-1, with TRBD1 matching over 7 bases. CDR1 and CDR2 (germline): LNHDA, SQIVND (reference sequence). V dropped 2 bases and J dropped 2; count of bases not matched to a gene: 3. The CDR3 runs 15 residues.

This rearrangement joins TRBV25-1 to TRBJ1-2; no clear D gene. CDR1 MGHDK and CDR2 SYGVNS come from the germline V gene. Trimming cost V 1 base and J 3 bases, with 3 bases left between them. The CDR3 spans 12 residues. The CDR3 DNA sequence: TGTGCCAGCAGTGAATCTCACTATGGCTACACCTTC. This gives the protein CASSESHYGYTF.

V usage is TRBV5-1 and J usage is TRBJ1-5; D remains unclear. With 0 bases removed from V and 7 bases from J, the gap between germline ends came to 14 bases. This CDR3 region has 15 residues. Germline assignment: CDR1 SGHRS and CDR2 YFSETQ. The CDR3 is CASSLGAGDGQPQHF. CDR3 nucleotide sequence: TGCGCCAGCAGCTTGGGTGCTGGGGATGGGCAGCCCCAGCATTTT. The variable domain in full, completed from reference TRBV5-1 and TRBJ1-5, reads KAGVTQTPRYLIKTRGQQVTLSCSPISGHRSVSWYQQTPGQGLQFLFEYFSETQRNKGNFPGRFSGRQFSNSRSEMNVSTLELGDSALYLCASSLGAGDGQPQHFGDGTRLSIL.

The chain's CDR3 is CASSGTDYGYTF. CDR3 nucleotide sequence: TGTGCCAGCAGCGGGACGGATTATGGCTACACCTTC. The V call is TRBV21-1, the J call TRBJ1-2. TRBV21-1 is a recognized pseudogene. The CDR3 contains 12 residues.

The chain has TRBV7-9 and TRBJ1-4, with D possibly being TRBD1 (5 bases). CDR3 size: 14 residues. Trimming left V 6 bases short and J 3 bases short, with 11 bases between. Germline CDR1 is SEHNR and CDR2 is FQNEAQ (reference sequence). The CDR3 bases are TGTGCCAGCAGACCAGGGTGGGCTAATGAAAAACTGTTTTTT. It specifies CASRPGWANEKLFF.

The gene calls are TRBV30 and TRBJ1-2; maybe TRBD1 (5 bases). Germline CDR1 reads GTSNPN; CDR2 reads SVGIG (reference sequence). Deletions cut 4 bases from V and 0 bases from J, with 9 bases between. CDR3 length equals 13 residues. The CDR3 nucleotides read TGTGCCTGGATGGGACCCTCTAACTATGGCTACACCTTC. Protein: CAWMGPSNYGYTF.

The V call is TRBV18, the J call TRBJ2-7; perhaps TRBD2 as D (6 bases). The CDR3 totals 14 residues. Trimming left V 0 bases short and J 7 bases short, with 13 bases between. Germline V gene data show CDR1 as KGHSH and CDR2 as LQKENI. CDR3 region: CASSPPGGVGEQYF. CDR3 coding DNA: TGTGCCAGCTCACCACCGGGCGGGGTGGGGGAGCAGTACTTC.

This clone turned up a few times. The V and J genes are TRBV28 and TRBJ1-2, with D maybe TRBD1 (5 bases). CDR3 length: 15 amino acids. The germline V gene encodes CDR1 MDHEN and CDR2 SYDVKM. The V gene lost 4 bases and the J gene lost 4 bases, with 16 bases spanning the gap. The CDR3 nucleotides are TGTGCCAGCAGTTCATCAACGGCGGGGGGCTATGGCTACACCTTC. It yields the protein CASSSSTAGGYGYTF.

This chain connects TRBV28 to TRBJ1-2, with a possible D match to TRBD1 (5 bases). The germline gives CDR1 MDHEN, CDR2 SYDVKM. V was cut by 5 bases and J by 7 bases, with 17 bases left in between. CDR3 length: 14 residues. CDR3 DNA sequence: TGTGCCAGCAGTCAAACAGGAAGCGGCTTTGGCTACACCTTC. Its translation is CASSQTGSGFGYTF.

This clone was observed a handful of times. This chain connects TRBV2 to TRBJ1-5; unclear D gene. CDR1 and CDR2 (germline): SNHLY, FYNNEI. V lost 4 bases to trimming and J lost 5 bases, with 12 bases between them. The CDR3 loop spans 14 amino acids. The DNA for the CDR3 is TGTGCCAGCAGTGTAGAGGACGGCGATCAGCCCCAGCATTTT. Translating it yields CASSVEDGDQPQHF. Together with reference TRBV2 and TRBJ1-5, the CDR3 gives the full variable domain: EPEVTQTPSHQVTQMGQEVILRCVPISNHLYFYWYRQILGQKVEFLVSFYNNEISEKSEIFDDQFSVERPDGSNFTLKIRSTKLEDSAMYFCASSVEDGDQPQHFGDGTRLSIL.

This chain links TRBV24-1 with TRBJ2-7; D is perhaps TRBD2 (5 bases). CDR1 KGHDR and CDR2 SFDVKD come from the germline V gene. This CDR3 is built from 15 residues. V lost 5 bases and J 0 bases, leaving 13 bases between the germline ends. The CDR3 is CATSGLVGSSYEQYF. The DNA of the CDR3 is TGTGCCACCAGTGGTCTTGTGGGGAGCTCCTACGAGCAGTACTTC.

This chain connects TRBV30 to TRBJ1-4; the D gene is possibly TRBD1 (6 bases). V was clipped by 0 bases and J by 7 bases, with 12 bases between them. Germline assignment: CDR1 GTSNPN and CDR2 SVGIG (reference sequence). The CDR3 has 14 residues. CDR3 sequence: CAWSVRGGSEKLFF. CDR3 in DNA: TGTGCCTGGAGTGTACGTGGGGGCAGTGAAAAACTGTTTTTT.

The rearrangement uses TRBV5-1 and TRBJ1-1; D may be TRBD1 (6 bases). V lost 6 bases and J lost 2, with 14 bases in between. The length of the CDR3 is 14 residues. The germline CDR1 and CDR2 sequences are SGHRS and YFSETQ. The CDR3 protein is CASKSGTHNTEAFF. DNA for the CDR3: TGCGCCAGCAAATCCGGGACACATAACACTGAAGCTTTCTTT.

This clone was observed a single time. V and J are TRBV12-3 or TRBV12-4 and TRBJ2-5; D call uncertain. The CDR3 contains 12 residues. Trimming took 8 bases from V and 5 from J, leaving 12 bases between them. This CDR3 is CASQKGQETQYF. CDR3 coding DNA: TGTGCCAGCCAGAAAGGCCAGGAGACCCAGTACTTC.

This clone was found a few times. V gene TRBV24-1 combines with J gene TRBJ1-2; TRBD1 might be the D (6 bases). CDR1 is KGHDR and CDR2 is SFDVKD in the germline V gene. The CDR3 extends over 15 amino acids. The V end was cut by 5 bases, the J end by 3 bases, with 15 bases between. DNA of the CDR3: TGTGCCACCAGTGGGGGACATGGGGCGGACTATGGCTACACCTTC. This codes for CATSGGHGADYGYTF.

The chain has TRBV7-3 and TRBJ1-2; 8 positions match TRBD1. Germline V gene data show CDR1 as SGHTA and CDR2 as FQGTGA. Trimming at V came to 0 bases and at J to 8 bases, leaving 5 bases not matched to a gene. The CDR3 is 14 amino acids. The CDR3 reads CASSLTLTGDGYTF. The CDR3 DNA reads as TGTGCCAGCAGCTTAACCCTGACAGGGGACGGCTACACCTTC. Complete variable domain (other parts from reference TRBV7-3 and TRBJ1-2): GAGVSQTPSNKVTEKGKYVELRCDPISGHTALYWYRQSLGQGPEFLIYFQGTGAADDSGLPNDRFFAVRPEGSVSTLKIQRTERGDSAVYLCASSLTLTGDGYTFGSGTRLTVV.

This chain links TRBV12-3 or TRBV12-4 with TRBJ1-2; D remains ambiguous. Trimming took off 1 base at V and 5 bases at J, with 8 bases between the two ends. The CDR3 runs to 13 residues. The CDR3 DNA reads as TGTGCCAGCAGTTTAGTGGGGATATATGGCTACACCTTC. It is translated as CASSLVGIYGYTF.

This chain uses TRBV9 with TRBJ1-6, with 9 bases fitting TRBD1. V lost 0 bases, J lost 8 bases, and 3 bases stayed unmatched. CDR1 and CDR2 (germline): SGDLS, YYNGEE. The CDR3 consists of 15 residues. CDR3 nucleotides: TGTGCCAGCAGCGTAGGGGGGACAGGGCATTCACCCCTCCACTTT. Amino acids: CASSVGGTGHSPLHF. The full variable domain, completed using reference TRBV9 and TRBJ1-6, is DSGVTQTPKHLITATGQRVTLRCSPRSGDLSVYWYQQSLDQGLQFLIQYYNGEERAKGNILERFSAQQFPDLHSELNLSSLELGDSALYFCASSVGGTGHSPLHFGNGTRLTVT.